Following are 27 T cell receptor beta chains from one sample sequenced in a study of OX40 agonist ivuxolimab in advanced cancers. Clones were sequenced by immunoSEQ multiplex PCR, and TCRdb holds only the in-frame ones, with some missing. The data show around 78,000 clones, around 91% seen once. The input for sequencing was CD4+ or CD8+ T cells sorted from blood, taken in a trial of the OX40 agonist ivuxolimab. All receptors come from an adult with an advanced solid tumor such as melanoma, head and neck, liver or kidney cancer.

This chain joins TRBV19 and TRBJ1-2; D is possibly TRBD1 (5 bases). This CDR3 has 14 residues. Germline CDR1 and CDR2: LNHDA and SQIVND (reference sequence). Trimming took off 2 bases at V and 4 bases at J, with 11 bases between the two ends. The CDR3 bases are TGTGCCAGTAGTATATACCCACAGGCCTATGGCTACACCTTC. Translating gives CASSIYPQAYGYTF.

The CDR3 sequence: CASRVYSGDYNEQFF. The CDR3 nucleotides are TGCGCCAGCAGGGTATATAGCGGGGATTACAATGAGCAGTTCTTC. This sequence joins TRBV5-1 and TRBJ2-1; 8 bases line up with TRBD2. The CDR3 is made up of 15 amino acids. Germline lookup yields CDR1 SGHRS and CDR2 YFSETQ. V dropped 5 bases and J dropped 4; count of bases not matched to a gene: 8.

The chain links TRBV2 to TRBJ2-7, with 12 bases matching TRBD2. Per the germline V gene, CDR1 is SNHLY and CDR2 is FYNNEI. Trimming at V came to 4 bases and at J to 6 bases, leaving 7 bases not matched to a gene. The CDR3 consists of 15 residues. CDR3 nucleotides: TGTGCCAGCAGTGGCCGGCTAGCGGGAGGGTCCGAGCAGTACTTC. Protein: CASSGRLAGGSEQYF.

This clone came up a few times. Here the CDR3 reads CASSPSIGYTQYF. As DNA, the CDR3 is TGTGCCAGCAGTCCCTCCATCGGGTATACGCAGTATTTT. The chain uses TRBV27 and TRBJ2-3; no reliable D call. Trimming removed 5 bases from V and 7 bases from J, with 13 bases in between. Looked up from germline, CDR1 is MNHEY and CDR2 is SMNVEV (reference sequence). This CDR3 has 13 residues.

V is TRBV4-1 and J is TRBJ1-1; weak D call: TRBD1 (6 bases). This CDR3 is 14 amino acids long. Per the germline V gene, CDR1 is MGHRA and CDR2 is YSYEKL. V gave up 3 bases and J gave up 6 bases, with 14 bases separating them. The CDR3 bases are TGCGCCAGCAGCCATCAGGGACAAAAGGCTGAAGCTTTCTTT. Its protein is CASSHQGQKAEAFF.

The chain has TRBV27 and TRBJ2-2, with 8 nucleotides matching TRBD1. Germline trimming cut 1 base from V and 3 bases from J; bases unmatched to any gene: 4. The length of the CDR3 is 16 residues. CDR1 is MNHEY, CDR2 SMNVEV, per germline (reference sequence). The CDR3 coding sequence is TGTGCCAGCAGTTTATTTGGACAGGGCGACACCGGGGAGCTGTTTTTT. It codes for CASSLFGQGDTGELFF.

The CDR3, as DNA: TGTGCCAGTAGTATAGGGCCACTAGTGTCCGAGACCCAGTACTTC. Protein sequence: CASSIGPLVSETQYF. The chain recombines TRBV19 with TRBJ2-5; possibly TRBD2 for D (5 bases). Trimming stripped 1 base from V and 5 bases from J, with 14 bases between. This CDR3 spans 15 amino acids. Germline CDR1 and CDR2: LNHDA and SQIVND (reference sequence).

This clone was picked up one time. The chain has TRBV2 and TRBJ2-2; the D call may be TRBD1 or TRBD2 (5 bases each). Germline assignment: CDR1 SNHLY and CDR2 FYNNEI. The CDR3 is made up of 19 amino acids. V lost 3 bases to trimming and J lost 1 base, with 21 bases between them. The DNA for the CDR3 is TGTGCCAGCAGTGATAAGGTTCGGGGCTCCTCCCGGAACACCGGGGAGCTGTTTTTT. This translates into CASSDKVRGSSRNTGELFF.

V is TRBV6-6 and J is TRBJ2-7, with D possibly being TRBD1 (5 bases). CDR3 length: 14 amino acids. Per germline, CDR1 MNHNY and CDR2 SVGAGI (reference sequence). V was cut by 6 bases and J by 1 base, with 13 bases left in between. The CDR3 reads CASRNPQGSYEQYF. The CDR3 nucleotides are TGTGCCAGCAGGAATCCCCAGGGTTCCTACGAGCAGTACTTC.

The CDR3, as DNA: TGTGCCAGATTAGAGCGGACAGGCGATCCCCTAGCGGAGAGCACAGATACGCAGTATTTT. Encoded protein: CARLERTGDPLAESTDTQYF. This chain links TRBV5-3 with TRBJ2-3; D tentatively reads TRBD1 or TRBD2 (7 bases each). TRBV5-3 is an ORF for which the function is uncertain. The V end lost 7 bases, the J end lost 0 bases, and 30 bases lay between the germline ends. This CDR3 has 20 residues.

The chain uses TRBV10-2 and TRBJ1-1; D possibly corresponds to TRBD1 (6 bases). Germline V CDR1 and CDR2: WSHSY, SAAADI. V was trimmed by 0 bases and J by 4 bases, leaving 9 bases between them. This CDR3 contains 14 residues. The CDR3 reads CASSESRGGTEAFF. In nucleotides, the CDR3 is TGCGCCAGCAGTGAGTCACGAGGGGGCACTGAAGCTTTCTTT.

The chain carries TRBV5-1 and TRBJ2-1; D remains unclear. Germline CDR1 SGHRS, CDR2 YFSETQ. The CDR3 sequence is 14 residues long. V dropped 5 bases and J dropped 0 bases, with 9 bases sitting between them. DNA for the CDR3: TGCGCCAGCAGGGCCGTGAGCTCCTACAATGAGCAGTTCTTC. It specifies CASRAVSSYNEQFF. The variable domain in full, with the rest retrieved from reference TRBV5-1 and TRBJ2-1, is KAGVTQTPRYLIKTRGQQVTLSCSPISGHRSVSWYQQTPGQGLQFLFEYFSETQRNKGNFPGRFSGRQFSNSRSEMNVSTLELGDSALYLCASRAVSSYNEQFFGPGTRLTVL.

The chain uses TRBV19 and TRBJ2-3, with D perhaps matching TRBD2 (5 bases). Germline assignment: CDR1 LNHDA and CDR2 SQIVND (reference sequence). CDR3 length: 14 residues. Between the trimmed V and J ends, which lost 1 base and 2 bases, there was a span of 7 bases. CDR3 loop: CASSIVGNTDTQYF. The CDR3 DNA sequence: TGTGCCAGTAGTATAGTCGGGAACACAGATACGCAGTATTTT.

The chain is built from TRBV7-9 and TRBJ2-7, with TRBD2 as a possible D gene (6 bases). Trimming pared 11 bases from V and 0 bases from J, leaving 23 bases between. Germline-derived CDR1 and CDR2 are SEHNR and FQNEAQ (reference sequence). The CDR3 loop spans 16 amino acids. CDR3 loop: CALPRSLSGSSYEQYF. Written as DNA, the CDR3 is TGTGCCCTACCAAGATCCCTTAGCGGTAGCTCCTACGAGCAGTACTTC.

Concerning this clone itself: A junction boundary mismatches the germline segment, possibly from a read error. Other DNA sequences of this sample code for an identical CDR3. The chain is built from TRBV10-3 and TRBJ2-1; 8 bases line up with TRBD2. The CDR3 length is 14 residues. Germline V gives CDR1 ENHRY, CDR2 SYGVKD. DNA of the CDR3: TGCGCCATCAGCGGGGGTGGGTCCTACAATGAGCAGTTCTTC. Translating gives CAISGGGSYNEQFF.

This clone was observed a few times. This chain connects TRBV27 to TRBJ1-6, with unresolved D. V gave up 3 bases and J gave up 9 bases, with 9 bases separating them. From germline, CDR1 is MNHEY and CDR2 SMNVEV (reference sequence). CDR3 length equals 13 residues. Here the CDR3 DNA reads TGTGCCAGCAGTTTTCCGACACGTTCACCCCTCCACTTT. This sequence encodes CASSFPTRSPLHF.

This chain uses TRBV5-4 with TRBJ2-1; TRBD2 agrees at 12 bases. This CDR3 has 15 amino acids. The J segment lost 7 bases and the V segment lost 4 bases, leaving 6 bases of the junction unmatched. From germline, CDR1 is SGHNT and CDR2 YYREEE (reference sequence). The CDR3: CASSPGTSGPNEQFF. CDR3 DNA sequence: TGTGCCAGCAGCCCAGGGACTAGCGGGCCAAATGAGCAGTTCTTC.

The chain couples TRBV14 to TRBJ2-7, with 8 bases identical to TRBD1. Losses at the gene ends were 4 bases for V and 0 bases for J; bases not matched to a gene: 5. The CDR3 loop spans 15 amino acids. Germline V gene data show CDR1 as SGHDN and CDR2 as FVKESK. This CDR3 reads CASSPPGQASYEQYF. CDR3 DNA sequence: TGTGCCAGCAGCCCGCCGGGACAGGCCTCCTACGAGCAGTACTTC.

The chain links TRBV10-2 to TRBJ2-3; perhaps TRBD2 as D (5 bases). The CDR3 has 14 amino acids. Germline V gives CDR1 WSHSY, CDR2 SAAADI. Between the trimmed V and J ends, which lost 10 bases and 3 bases, there was a span of 17 bases. This CDR3 reads CATSRRGTTDTQYF. The CDR3 nucleotides read TGCGCCACCTCCCGACGGGGTACGACAGATACGCAGTATTTT.

This rearrangement joins TRBV18 to TRBJ2-7; D is tentatively TRBD1 or TRBD2 (6 bases each). CDR3 size: 16 residues. Germline lookup yields CDR1 KGHSH and CDR2 LQKENI. V lost 2 bases to trimming and J lost 2 bases, with 16 bases between them. The CDR3 sequence is CASSPLVQGRPYEQYF. DNA for the CDR3: TGTGCCAGCTCACCATTGGTCCAGGGGAGGCCCTACGAGCAGTACTTC.

The V call is TRBV11-3, the J call TRBJ2-1, with 12 bases lining up with TRBD2. The CDR3 has 15 amino acids. Germline assignment: CDR1 SGHNT and CDR2 YENEEA. The junction had 7 bases not matched to a gene; V was cut back by 4 bases and J by 9 bases. CDR3 nucleotide sequence: TGTGCCAGCAGCTCCCCGACTAGCGGGAGCGTTGAGCAGTTCTTC. Protein product: CASSSPTSGSVEQFF.

The V call is TRBV9, the J call TRBJ2-2; 7 bases are a match to TRBD1. J lost 0 bases, V lost 0 bases, and 2 bases had no gene match. Per germline, CDR1 SGDLS and CDR2 YYNGEE. This CDR3 spans 16 amino acids. For the CDR3, the DNA is TGTGCCAGCAGCGTAGGAGGGGGCCCGAACACCGGGGAGCTGTTTTTT. It encodes CASSVGGGPNTGELFF.

This chain uses TRBV5-6 with TRBJ2-3; TRBD1 is a possible D gene (6 bases). V lost 4 bases and J lost 3, with 15 bases in between. This CDR3 is 15 amino acids long. Per germline, CDR1 SGHDT and CDR2 YYEEEE. CDR3 in amino acids: CASSRYQGRTDTQYF. CDR3 coding DNA: TGTGCCAGCAGCCGATACCAGGGGCGGACAGATACGCAGTATTTT.

The chain uses TRBV7-8 and TRBJ2-4, with D possibly matching TRBD2 (6 bases). Germline V gene data show CDR1 as SGHVS and CDR2 as FQNEAQ. Trimming removed 5 bases from V and 0 bases from J, with 14 bases in between. This CDR3 has 16 residues. As DNA, the CDR3 is TGTGCCAGCAGCCCTAGACTAGTTCCAGCCAAAAACATTCAGTACTTC. This gives the protein CASSPRLVPAKNIQYF.

This chain joins TRBV30 and TRBJ1-2; perhaps TRBD1 as D (6 bases). Per germline, CDR1 GTSNPN and CDR2 SVGIG (reference sequence). The CDR3 consists of 12 residues. V gave up 5 bases and J gave up 8 bases, with 15 bases separating them. CDR3 sequence (DNA): TGTGCCTGGGGATGGGACACCATGGGCTACACCTTC. Amino acid sequence: CAWGWDTMGYTF.

The rearrangement uses TRBV6-4 and TRBJ1-6; the D is unclear. The germline V gene has CDR1 MRHNA and CDR2 SNTAGT. V was clipped by 6 bases and J by 7 bases, with 13 bases between them. There are 14 residues in the CDR3. The CDR3 protein is CASREGPPNSPLHF. The CDR3, as DNA: TGTGCCAGCAGAGAGGGTCCCCCGAATTCACCCCTCCACTTT.

This chain connects TRBV6-5 to TRBJ2-1, with TRBD2 matching over 9 bases. V shed 0 bases, J shed 9 bases, and the junction held 3 bases outside the gene matches. CDR1 is MNHEY and CDR2 is SVGAGI in the germline V gene. The CDR3 length is 14 residues. The DNA of the CDR3 is TGTGCCAGCAGTTACTCTATTAGCGGGAGTGAGCAGTTCTTC. It specifies CASSYSISGSEQFF.